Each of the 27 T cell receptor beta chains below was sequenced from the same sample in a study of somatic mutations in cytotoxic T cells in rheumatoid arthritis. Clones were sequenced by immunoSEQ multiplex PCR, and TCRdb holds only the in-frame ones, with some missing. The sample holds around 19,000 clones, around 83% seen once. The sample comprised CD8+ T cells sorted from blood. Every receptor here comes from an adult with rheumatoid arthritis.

CDR3 nucleotides: TGTGCCACCCTTCCCCGGTTAGGGCACGAGCAGTACTTC. Its protein product is CATLPRLGHEQYF. The chain has TRBV27 and TRBJ2-7; D not resolved. Deletions cut 10 bases from V and 5 bases from J, with 18 bases between. This CDR3 comprises 13 residues. Germline-derived CDR1 and CDR2 are MNHEY and SMNVEV (reference sequence).

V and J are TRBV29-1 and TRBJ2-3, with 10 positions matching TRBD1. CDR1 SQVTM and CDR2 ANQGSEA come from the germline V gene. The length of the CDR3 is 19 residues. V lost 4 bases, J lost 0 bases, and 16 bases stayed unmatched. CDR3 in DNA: TGCAGCGTTGTGGACAGGGGGAGATCTTTTTCCGCTAGCACAGATACGCAGTATTTT. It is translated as CSVVDRGRSFSASTDTQYF.

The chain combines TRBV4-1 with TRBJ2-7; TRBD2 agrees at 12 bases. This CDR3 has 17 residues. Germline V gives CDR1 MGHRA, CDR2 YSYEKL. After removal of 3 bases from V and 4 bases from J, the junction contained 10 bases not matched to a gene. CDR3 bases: TGCGCCAGCAGCCAGGCTACTAGCGGGAGGATTGGATACGAGCAGTACTTC. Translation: CASSQATSGRIGYEQYF.

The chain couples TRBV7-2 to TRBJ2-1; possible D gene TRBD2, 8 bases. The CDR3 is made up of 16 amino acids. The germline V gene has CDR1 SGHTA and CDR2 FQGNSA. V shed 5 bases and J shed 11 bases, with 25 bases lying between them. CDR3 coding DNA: TGTGCCAGCAGCCCCTCCTCCCGACTAGCGACAGGGAAGCAGTTCTTC. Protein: CASSPSSRLATGKQFF.

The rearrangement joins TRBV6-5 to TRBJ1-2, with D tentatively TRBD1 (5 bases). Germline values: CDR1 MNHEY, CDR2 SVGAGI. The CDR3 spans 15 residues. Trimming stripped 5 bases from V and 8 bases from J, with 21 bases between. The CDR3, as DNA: TGTGCCAGCAGTCCTCTCACAGATTGGGGGAAGGGCTACACCTTC. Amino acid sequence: CASSPLTDWGKGYTF.

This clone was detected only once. Here the CDR3 reads CASSFRGLSLLYF. CDR3 bases: TGTGCCAGCAGTTTCAGAGGCCTGTCCCTTTTATACTTC. The chain employs TRBV28 and TRBJ2-7; D is ambiguous. V was cut by 3 bases and J by 13 bases, with 19 bases left in between. CDR1 and CDR2 (germline): MDHEN, SYDVKM. This CDR3 region has 13 residues.

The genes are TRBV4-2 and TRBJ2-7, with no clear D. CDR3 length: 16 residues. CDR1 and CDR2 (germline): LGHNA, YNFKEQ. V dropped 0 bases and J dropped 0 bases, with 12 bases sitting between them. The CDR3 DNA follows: TGTGCCAGCAGCCAAGATCCTTCGTTTAGCTCCTACGAGCAGTACTTC. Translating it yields CASSQDPSFSSYEQYF.

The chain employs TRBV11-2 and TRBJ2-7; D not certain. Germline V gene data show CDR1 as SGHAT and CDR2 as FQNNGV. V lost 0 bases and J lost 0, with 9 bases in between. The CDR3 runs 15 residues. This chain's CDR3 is CASSLEGITSYEQYF. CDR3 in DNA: TGTGCCAGCAGCTTAGAAGGGATAACCTCCTACGAGCAGTACTTC.

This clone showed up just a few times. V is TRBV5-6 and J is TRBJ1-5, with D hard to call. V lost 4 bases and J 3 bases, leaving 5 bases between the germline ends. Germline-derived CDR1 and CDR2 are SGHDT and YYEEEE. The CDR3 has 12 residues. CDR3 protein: CASSRSNQPQHF. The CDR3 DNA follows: TGTGCCAGCAGCCGCTCCAATCAGCCCCAGCATTTT.

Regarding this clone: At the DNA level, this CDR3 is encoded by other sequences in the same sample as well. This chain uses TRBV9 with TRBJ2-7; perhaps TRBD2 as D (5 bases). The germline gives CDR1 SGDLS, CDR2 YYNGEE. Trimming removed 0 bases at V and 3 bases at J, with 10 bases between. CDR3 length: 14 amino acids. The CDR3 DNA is TGTGCCAGCAGCGTAGGCTCCGGGGACTACGAGCAGTACTTC. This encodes CASSVGSGDYEQYF.

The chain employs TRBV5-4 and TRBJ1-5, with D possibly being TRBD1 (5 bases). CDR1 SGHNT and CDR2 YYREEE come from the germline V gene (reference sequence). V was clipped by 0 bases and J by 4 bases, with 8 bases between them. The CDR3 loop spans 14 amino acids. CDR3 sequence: CASSLDGGNQPQHF. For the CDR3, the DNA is TGTGCCAGCAGCTTGGACGGGGGGAATCAGCCCCAGCATTTT.

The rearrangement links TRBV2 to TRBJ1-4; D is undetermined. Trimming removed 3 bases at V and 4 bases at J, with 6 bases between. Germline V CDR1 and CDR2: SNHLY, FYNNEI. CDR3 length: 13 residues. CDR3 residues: CASSDPFNEKLFF. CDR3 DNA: TGTGCCAGCAGTGATCCTTTTAATGAAAAACTGTTTTTT.

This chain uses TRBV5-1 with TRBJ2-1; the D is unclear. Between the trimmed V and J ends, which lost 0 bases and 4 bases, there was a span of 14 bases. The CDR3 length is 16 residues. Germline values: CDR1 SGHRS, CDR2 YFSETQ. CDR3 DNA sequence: TGCGCCAGCAGCTTGGGGCTCTCCAGGTGGTACAATGAGCAGTTCTTC. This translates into CASSLGLSRWYNEQFF.

The CDR3 DNA reads as TGCGCCAGCAGCCAATTTACGGATAGCAATCAGCCCCAGCATTTT. It translates to CASSQFTDSNQPQHF. The chain carries TRBV4-1 and TRBJ1-5, with D hard to call. The CDR3 covers 15 residues. Deletions cut 2 bases from V and 0 bases from J, with 8 bases between. Germline V gene lookup returns CDR1 MGHRA and CDR2 YSYEKL.

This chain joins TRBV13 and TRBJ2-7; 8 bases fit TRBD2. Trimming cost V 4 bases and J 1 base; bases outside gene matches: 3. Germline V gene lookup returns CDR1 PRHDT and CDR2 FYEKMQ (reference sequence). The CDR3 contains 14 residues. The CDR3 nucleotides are TGTGCCAGCAGCTCTGGACTAGCATCCTACGAGCAGTACTTC. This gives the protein CASSSGLASYEQYF.

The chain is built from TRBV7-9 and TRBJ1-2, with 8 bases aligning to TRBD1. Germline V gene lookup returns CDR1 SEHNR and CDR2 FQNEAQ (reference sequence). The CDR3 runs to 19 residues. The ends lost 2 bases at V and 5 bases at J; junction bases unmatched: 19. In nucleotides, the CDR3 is TGTGCCAGCAGCTTACCATCCTTATCTGGACAGGGTTTGTATTATGGCTACACCTTC. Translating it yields CASSLPSLSGQGLYYGYTF.

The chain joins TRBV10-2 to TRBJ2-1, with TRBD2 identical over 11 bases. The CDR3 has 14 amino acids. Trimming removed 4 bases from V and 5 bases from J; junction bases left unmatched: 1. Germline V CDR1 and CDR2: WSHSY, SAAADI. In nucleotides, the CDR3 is TGCGCCAGCAGTGGGGGACTAGCGGACAATGAGCAGTTCTTC. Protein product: CASSGGLADNEQFF.

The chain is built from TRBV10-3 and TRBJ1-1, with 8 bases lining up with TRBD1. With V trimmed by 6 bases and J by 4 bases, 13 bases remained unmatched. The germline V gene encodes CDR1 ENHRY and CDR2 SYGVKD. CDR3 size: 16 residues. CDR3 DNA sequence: TGTGCCATCAGGACCCACGACAGGGGCGGCGGCACTGAAGCTTTCTTT. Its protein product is CAIRTHDRGGGTEAFF.

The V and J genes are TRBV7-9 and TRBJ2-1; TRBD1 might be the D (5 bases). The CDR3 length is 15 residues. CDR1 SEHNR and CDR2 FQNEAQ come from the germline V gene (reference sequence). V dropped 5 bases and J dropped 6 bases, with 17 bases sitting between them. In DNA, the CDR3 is TGTGCCAGCAGCGCTGTAGTTGGGGCTATCAATGAGCAGTTCTTC. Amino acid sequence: CASSAVVGAINEQFF.

The CDR3 loop reads CASSLQTGGEQFF. CDR3 nucleotides: TGTGCCAGCAGTTTACAGACAGGCGGAGAGCAGTTCTTC. The gene calls are TRBV27 and TRBJ2-1; maybe TRBD1 (6 bases). The CDR3 is 13 amino acids. In germline, CDR1 is MNHEY, CDR2 SMNVEV (reference sequence). V was clipped by 2 bases and J by 10 bases, with 12 bases between them.

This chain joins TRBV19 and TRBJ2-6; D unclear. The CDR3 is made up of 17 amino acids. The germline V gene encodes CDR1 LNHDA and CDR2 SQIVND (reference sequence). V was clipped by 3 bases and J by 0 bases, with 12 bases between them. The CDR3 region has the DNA TGTGCCAGTAGTATCTGGGTCCTCCTCTCTGGGGCCAACGTCCTGACTTTC. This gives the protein CASSIWVLLSGANVLTF. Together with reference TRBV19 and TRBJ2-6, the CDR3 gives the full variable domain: DGGITQSPKYLFRKEGQNVTLSCEQNLNHDAMYWYRQDPGQGLRLIYYSQIVNDFQKGDIAEGYSVSREKKESFPLTVTSAQKNPTAFYLCASSIWVLLSGANVLTFGAGSRLTVL.

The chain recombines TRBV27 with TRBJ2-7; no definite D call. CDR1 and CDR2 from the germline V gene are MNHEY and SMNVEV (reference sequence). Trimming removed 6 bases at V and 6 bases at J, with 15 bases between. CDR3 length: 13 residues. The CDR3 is CASRQVVVSEQYF. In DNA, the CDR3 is TGTGCCAGCAGGCAGGTTGTGGTTTCCGAGCAGTACTTC.

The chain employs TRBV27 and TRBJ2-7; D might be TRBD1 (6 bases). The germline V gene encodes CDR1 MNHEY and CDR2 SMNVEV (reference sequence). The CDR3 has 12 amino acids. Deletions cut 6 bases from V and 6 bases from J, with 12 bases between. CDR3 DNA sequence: TGTGCCAGCAGCCAACAGGGTCTCGAGCAGTACTTC. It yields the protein CASSQQGLEQYF.

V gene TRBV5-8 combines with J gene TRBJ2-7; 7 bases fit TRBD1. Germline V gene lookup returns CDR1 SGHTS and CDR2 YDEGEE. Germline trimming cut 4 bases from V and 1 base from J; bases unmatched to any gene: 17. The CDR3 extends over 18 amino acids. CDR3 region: CASSLGSAQGFRSYEQYF. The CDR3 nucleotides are TGTGCCAGCAGCCTCGGCAGCGCACAGGGGTTCAGGTCCTACGAGCAGTACTTC.

This CDR3 reads CASSPGEETQYF. In DNA form, the CDR3 reads TGTGCCAGCAGTCCAGGGGAAGAGACCCAGTACTTC. This chain connects TRBV28 to TRBJ2-5, with a tentative D call TRBD1 (6 bases). Germline loops: CDR1 MDHEN, CDR2 SYDVKM. There are 12 residues in the CDR3. The V gene lost 5 bases and the J gene lost 3 bases, with 7 bases spanning the gap.

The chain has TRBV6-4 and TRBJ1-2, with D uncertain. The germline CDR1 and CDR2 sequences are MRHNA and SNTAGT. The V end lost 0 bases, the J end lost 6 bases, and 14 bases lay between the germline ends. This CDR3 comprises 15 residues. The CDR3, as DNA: TGTGCCAGCAGTGACTCGTACCCACCTTGGAATGGCTACACCTTC. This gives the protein CASSDSYPPWNGYTF.

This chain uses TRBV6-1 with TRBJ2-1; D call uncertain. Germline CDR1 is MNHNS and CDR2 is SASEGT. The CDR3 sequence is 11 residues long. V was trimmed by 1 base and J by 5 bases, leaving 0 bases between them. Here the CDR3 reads CASSEDNEQFF. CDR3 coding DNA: TGTGCCAGCAGTGAAGACAATGAGCAGTTCTTC.